Sequencing of this TCR beta chain was carried out in a study of cytotoxic CD8 clonotypes in ibrutinib-treated CLL. Points from the study as a whole: Sampling times, which were not matched between the groups, differed between sustained-remission patients and progressing patients.

As for this clone: What it binds is unknown.

From germline, CDR1 is SQVTM and CDR2 ANQGSEA. Trimming cost V 2 bases and J 6 bases, with 13 bases left between them. CDR3 length: 13 amino acids. Using immunoSEQ multiplex PCR, the repertoire was profiled, and TCRdb retains in-frame clones only, with some absent. The table lists 150,000 to 200,000 clones, around nine tenths of them singletons. V is TRBV29-1 and J is TRBJ1-2; a weak D match, TRBD1 (6 bases). This sequence was found in a human donor with chronic lymphocytic leukemia. This specimen consisted of PBMCs, obtained at disease progression, from a patient treated with ibrutinib. The CDR3 spells CSVEPGGKHGYTF. DNA of the CDR3: TGCAGCGTTGAACCGGGGGGCAAGCATGGCTACACCTTC.